The subject of this entry is one TCR beta chain. The sample belongs to a study of blood T cell repertoires in COVID-19. Clones were read by immunoSEQ multiplex PCR, and TCRdb kept only the in-frame ones, dropping some. The sample carries hundreds of thousands of clones, 85% recorded once. Sequenced material: PBMCs or T cells enriched from blood (not recorded which). The source of this sequence is a young woman who had been exposed to COVID-19.

The CDR3 region is CATGSGGTSGSYEQYF. Here the CDR3 DNA reads TGTGCCACGGGGTCCGGCGGGACTAGCGGTTCCTACGAGCAGTACTTC. The chain is built from TRBV2 and TRBJ2-7; 11 bases fit TRBD2. The germline CDR1 and CDR2 sequences are SNHLY and FYNNEI. Trimming at V came to 10 bases and at J to 1 base, leaving 12 bases not matched to a gene. The CDR3 is made up of 16 amino acids.